A selection of T cell receptor beta chains follows, all from one sample in a study of T cell responses to AZD1222 COVID-19 vaccine. This table comes from immunoSEQ multiplex PCR, and its TCRdb copy is limited to in-frame clones, with some not included. The table has 140,000 to 150,000 clones, over 80% seen once. The sequences come from peripheral blood, collected 28 days after the second AZD1222 dose. The source is an adult who received the AZD1222 COVID-19 vaccine. CDR3s include the opening cysteine and the closing phenylalanine or tryptophan. A D gene is named only where the DNA matches it firmly. Clone size, where shown, is once, few, many, or a class for clones that have expanded.

cdr3_nt	cdr3_aa	v_call	cdr3_length	d_call	j_call	clone_size
TGTGCCAGCAGCTTAATGGGACAGGGGCGCTACGAGCAGTACTTC	CASSLMGQGRYEQYF	TRBV5-4	15	TRBD1	TRBJ2-7	NA
TGTGCTAGTGGTTTCTTTACTCCCGGGACAGGGGGTGAAGCTTTCTTT	CASGFFTPGTGGEAFF	TRBV12-5	16	TRBD1	TRBJ1-1	NA
TGTGCCATCAGGGAAGGACAGGCTAATTCACCCCTCCACTTT	CAIREGQANSPLHF	TRBV10-3	14	TRBD1	TRBJ1-6	NA
TGTGCCAGCAGCGGGACAGGGGCCTATGGCTACACCTTC	CASSGTGAYGYTF	TRBV12-3/TRBV12-4	13	TRBD1	TRBJ1-2	NA
TGTGCCAGCAGTTTATACAGGGGGAGCTATGGCTACACCTTC	CASSLYRGSYGYTF	TRBV6-5	14	TRBD1	TRBJ1-2	NA
TGTGCCAGCAGTTCCCTTCAGGGATTACAAGAGACCCAGTACTTC	CASSSLQGLQETQYF	TRBV6-6	15	NA	TRBJ2-5	NA
TGTGCCAGCACCTGGGGACAGTACAATGAGCAGTTCTTC	CASTWGQYNEQFF	TRBV6-6	13	TRBD1	TRBJ2-1	NA
TGTGCCAGCAGTTTTCCGGGACAGGGTCGAGAGACCCAGTACTTC	CASSFPGQGRETQYF	TRBV27	15	TRBD1	TRBJ2-5	NA
TGTGCCAGTAGTATTTCCCGGTGGGGCAGGGAGGTCCAGTACTTC	CASSISRWGREVQYF	TRBV19	15	NA	TRBJ2-5	NA
TGTGCCAGTGCTAAGGGACTTCGTGGGGAGCTGTTTTTT	CASAKGLRGELFF	TRBV19	13	NA	TRBJ2-2	NA
TGTGCCACCAGTGATCCCCGGGACAGTCCCATAGACAATGAGCAGTTCTTC	CATSDPRDSPIDNEQFF	TRBV24-1	17	TRBD1	TRBJ2-1	NA
TGTGCCAGCAGTCCCCCCGGGGGCGGCAATCAGCCCCAGCATTTT	CASSPPGGGNQPQHF	TRBV2	15	NA	TRBJ1-5	once
TGTGCCAGCGGACAGGGTACATACAATGAGCAGTTCTTC	CASGQGTYNEQFF	TRBV19	13	TRBD1	TRBJ2-1	NA
TGTGCCAGCAGTTCCTGGGACCCTCGAAACACCATATATTTT	CASSSWDPRNTIYF	TRBV6-2/TRBV6-3	14	NA	TRBJ1-3	few
TGTGCCAGCAGGAGAACAGGAACTGAAGCTTTCTTT	CASRRTGTEAFF	TRBV6-5	12	NA	TRBJ1-1	few
TGCGCCAGCAGCCCCCGAGACCGGACAGGGGGGACTGAAGCTTTCTTT	CASSPRDRTGGTEAFF	TRBV4-1	16	TRBD1	TRBJ1-1	NA
TGTGCCTGGAGTGTACAGGGGGATCAGCCCCAGCATTTT	CAWSVQGDQPQHF	TRBV30	13	TRBD1	TRBJ1-5	once
TGTGCCAGCAAAACCGAACCGTTCCAAGAGACCCAGTACTTC	CASKTEPFQETQYF	TRBV7-9	14	NA	TRBJ2-5	NA
TGTGCCAGCAGCCCATCGACTAGCACAGATACGCAGTATTTT	CASSPSTSTDTQYF	TRBV11-2	14	NA	TRBJ2-3	NA
TGTGCCAGCAGTTACTTCACAGGGAGCGGCAATCAGCCCCAGCATTTT	CASSYFTGSGNQPQHF	TRBV6-2/TRBV6-3	16	NA	TRBJ1-5	NA
TGTGCCAGCAGTGAAGGGTTGGGGTACCAAGAGACCCAGTACTTC	CASSEGLGYQETQYF	TRBV2	15	NA	TRBJ2-5	NA
TGTGCCACCAGCAAACTACCGGGACTAGCTGGCACCGGGGAGCTGTTTTTT	CATSKLPGLAGTGELFF	TRBV15	17	TRBD2	TRBJ2-2	NA
TGTGCCAGCTCAGGACCGGGACAGAACACTGAAGCTTTCTTT	CASSGPGQNTEAFF	TRBV18	14	NA	TRBJ1-1	NA
TGCGCCAGCCACCAGGGACGGAGCAATTCACCCCTCCACTTT	CASHQGRSNSPLHF	TRBV5-1	14	NA	TRBJ1-6	NA
TGTGCCAGCAGCCCGGGACAGGGGGGTGTTGGCTACACCTTC	CASSPGQGGVGYTF	TRBV3-1/TRBV3-2	14	TRBD1	TRBJ1-2	once
TGTGCCAGCAGTTTGAGGGGGCCAAATCAGCCCCAGCATTTT	CASSLRGPNQPQHF	TRBV27	14	TRBD1	TRBJ1-5	NA
TGTGCCTGGACTCGGCAGAGCTCCTATAATTCACCCCTCCACTTT	CAWTRQSSYNSPLHF	TRBV30	15	NA	TRBJ1-6	NA
TGTGCCAGCCGCAGGGTAGGGTCAGAGACCCAGTACTTC	CASRRVGSETQYF	TRBV19	13	NA	TRBJ2-5	NA
TGTGCCAGCAGCGTAGCTTTGACAGGGGGCAATGGCTACACCTTC	CASSVALTGGNGYTF	TRBV9	15	TRBD1	TRBJ1-2	NA
TGCGCCAGCAGCCAGGGACTAGCGGGACAGGATGAGCAGTTCTTC	CASSQGLAGQDEQFF	TRBV4-3	15	TRBD2	TRBJ2-1	NA
TGTGCCAGCAGTCCGGCGGCTAAGAATTCACCCCTCCACTTT	CASSPAAKNSPLHF	TRBV4-2	14	NA	TRBJ1-6	NA
TGTGCCATCAGTGAAGGGACAGGGGGTATCTACGAGCAGTACTTC	CAISEGTGGIYEQYF	TRBV10-3	15	TRBD1	TRBJ2-7	NA
TGCGCCAGCAGCTTGGGAGCAGGGGACTATGGCTACACCTTC	CASSLGAGDYGYTF	TRBV5-1	14	NA	TRBJ1-2	NA
TGTGCCAGCTCGCCGACGGAGAATCAAGAGACCCAGTACTTC	CASSPTENQETQYF	TRBV18	14	NA	TRBJ2-5	NA
TGTGCCATCAGTGGAGGAAGGAACACTGAAGCTTTCTTT	CAISGGRNTEAFF	TRBV10-3	13	NA	TRBJ1-1	NA
TGTGCCAGCAGCCCAGACAGGGGACGCTATGGCTACACCTTC	CASSPDRGRYGYTF	TRBV5-5	14	TRBD1	TRBJ1-2	NA
TGCGCCAGCAGCCTTGGAGGTCCAGGTTATAACTATGGCTACACCTTC	CASSLGGPGYNYGYTF	TRBV5-1	16	NA	TRBJ1-2	NA
TGCGCCAGCAGCCAAGCGGGTTGGGGAGATTATAGCAATCAGCCCCAGCATTTT	CASSQAGWGDYSNQPQHF	TRBV4-3	18	NA	TRBJ1-5	NA
TGTGCCAGCAGCCAGGCTCGACAGGGGGCAAATCAGCCCCAGCATTTT	CASSQARQGANQPQHF	TRBV3-1/TRBV3-2	16	TRBD1	TRBJ1-5	once
TGTGCCAGCAGCTTAGCTTACGTCAGGGGGACCGGGGAGCTGTTTTTT	CASSLAYVRGTGELFF	TRBV7-2	16	TRBD1	TRBJ2-2	NA
TGTGCCTGGAGAGCACAGAGCACCGGGGAGCTGTTTTTT	CAWRAQSTGELFF	TRBV30	13	NA	TRBJ2-2	NA
TGTGCCAGCGGGTTGGACGGCGGCGGTACCTACGAGCAGTACTTC	CASGLDGGGTYEQYF	TRBV27	15	NA	TRBJ2-7	NA
TGTGCCAGCAGCTTGTATCAGTTCACAGATACGCAGTATTTT	CASSLYQFTDTQYF	TRBV5-8	14	NA	TRBJ2-3	NA
TGCGCCAGCAGCTTGGGAACCGGCCATGAGCAGTTCTTC	CASSLGTGHEQFF	TRBV5-1	13	NA	TRBJ2-1	NA
TGTGCCTGGAGTGGCGGACAGGGGATTAGCGGGAGCTCCTACGAGCAGTACTTC	CAWSGGQGISGSSYEQYF	TRBV30	18	NA	TRBJ2-7	once
TGTGCCAGCAGCTTAACGACAGGGAACTATGGCTACACCTTC	CASSLTTGNYGYTF	TRBV7-9	14	TRBD1	TRBJ1-2	NA
TGTGCCAGCTCACCCACCAGCGGGGCCGATACGCAGTATTTT	CASSPTSGADTQYF	TRBV18	14	TRBD2	TRBJ2-3	NA
TGTGCCAGTAGTATTGGTCCCGGGACAGGAAACAATCAGCCCCAGCATTTT	CASSIGPGTGNNQPQHF	TRBV19	17	TRBD1	TRBJ1-5	NA
TGTGCCAGCAGTTCCATGGTGAATCAGCCCCAGCATTTT	CASSSMVNQPQHF	TRBV27	13	NA	TRBJ1-5	once
TGTGCCAGCAGTGAACGGTGGGGGCGCTGGACAGATACGCAGTATTTT	CASSERWGRWTDTQYF	TRBV6-1	16	NA	TRBJ2-3	NA
TGTGCCAGCAGTTTAGGGACAGGGGGCGGTGGCTACACCTTC	CASSLGTGGGGYTF	TRBV28	14	TRBD1	TRBJ1-2	NA
TGCGCCAGCAGTGAGGTCCTTGGTAGTGGCTACACCTTC	CASSEVLGSGYTF	TRBV10-1	13	NA	TRBJ1-2	once
TGTGCCAGCAGCTTACGCAAGAACACTGAAGCTTTCTTT	CASSLRKNTEAFF	TRBV7-8	13	NA	TRBJ1-1	NA
TGCGCCAGCAGCCTCGGACAGGGGGCAGATACGCAGTATTTT	CASSLGQGADTQYF	TRBV4-3	14	TRBD1	TRBJ2-3	NA
TGTGCCAGTAGTATGGGGGGCCCGAACACTGAAGCTTTCTTT	CASSMGGPNTEAFF	TRBV19	14	NA	TRBJ1-1	few
TGTGCCAGCAAGGTTTTTATCCTTAACTATGGCTACACCTTC	CASKVFILNYGYTF	TRBV2	14	NA	TRBJ1-2	NA
TGTGCCAGCAGCTCGCCCGGACTAGCGGGAGCAAATGAGCAGTTCTTC	CASSSPGLAGANEQFF	TRBV9	16	TRBD2	TRBJ2-1	NA
TGTGCCAGCAGCCGAGCGGGAGCCGGTACAGATACGCAGTATTTT	CASSRAGAGTDTQYF	TRBV7-9	15	TRBD2	TRBJ2-3	once
TGTGCCTGGAGTTGGAGCGTGGGGATTAATGAAAAACTGTTTTTT	CAWSWSVGINEKLFF	TRBV30	15	NA	TRBJ1-4	NA